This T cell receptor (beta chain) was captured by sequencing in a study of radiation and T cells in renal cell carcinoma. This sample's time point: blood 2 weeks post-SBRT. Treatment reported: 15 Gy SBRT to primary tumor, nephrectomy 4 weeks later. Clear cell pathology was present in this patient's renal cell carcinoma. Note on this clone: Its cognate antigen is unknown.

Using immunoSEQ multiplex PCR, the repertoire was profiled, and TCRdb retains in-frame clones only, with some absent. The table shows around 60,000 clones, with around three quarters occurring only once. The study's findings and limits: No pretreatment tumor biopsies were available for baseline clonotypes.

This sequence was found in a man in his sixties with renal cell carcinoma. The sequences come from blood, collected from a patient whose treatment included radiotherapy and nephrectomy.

CDR3 nucleotide sequence: TGTGCCAGCAGTCAATATAGCGGGGGAGGCGACGAGCAGTACTTC. Translation gives CASSQYSGGGDEQYF. The chain links TRBV28 to TRBJ2-7; 9 bases are shared with TRBD2. Looked up from germline, CDR1 is MDHEN and CDR2 is SYDVKM. With V trimmed by 5 bases and J by 5 bases, 10 bases remained unmatched. The CDR3 sequence is 15 residues long.